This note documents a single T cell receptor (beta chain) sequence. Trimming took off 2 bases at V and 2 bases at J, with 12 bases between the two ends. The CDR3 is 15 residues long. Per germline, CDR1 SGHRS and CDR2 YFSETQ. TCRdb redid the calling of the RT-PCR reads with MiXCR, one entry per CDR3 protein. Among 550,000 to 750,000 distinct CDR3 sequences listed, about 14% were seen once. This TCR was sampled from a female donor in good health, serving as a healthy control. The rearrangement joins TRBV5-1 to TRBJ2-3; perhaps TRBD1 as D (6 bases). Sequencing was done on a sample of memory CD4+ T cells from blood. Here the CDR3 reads CASSFFGGPTDTQYF. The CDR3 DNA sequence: TGCGCCAGCAGCTTTTTTGGGGGCCCCACAGATACGCAGTATTTT.